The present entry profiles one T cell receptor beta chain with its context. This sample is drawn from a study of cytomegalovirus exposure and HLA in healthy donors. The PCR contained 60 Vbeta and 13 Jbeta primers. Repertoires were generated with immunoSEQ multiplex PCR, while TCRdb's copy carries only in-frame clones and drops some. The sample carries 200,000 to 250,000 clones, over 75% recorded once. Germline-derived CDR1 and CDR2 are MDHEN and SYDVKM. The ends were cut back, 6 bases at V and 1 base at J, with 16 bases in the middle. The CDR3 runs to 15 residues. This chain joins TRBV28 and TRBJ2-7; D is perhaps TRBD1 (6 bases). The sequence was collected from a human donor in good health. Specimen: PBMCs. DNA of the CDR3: TGTGCCAGCAGCAGCCAAGGGACACGGTCCTACGAGCAGTACTTC. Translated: CASSSQGTRSYEQYF.